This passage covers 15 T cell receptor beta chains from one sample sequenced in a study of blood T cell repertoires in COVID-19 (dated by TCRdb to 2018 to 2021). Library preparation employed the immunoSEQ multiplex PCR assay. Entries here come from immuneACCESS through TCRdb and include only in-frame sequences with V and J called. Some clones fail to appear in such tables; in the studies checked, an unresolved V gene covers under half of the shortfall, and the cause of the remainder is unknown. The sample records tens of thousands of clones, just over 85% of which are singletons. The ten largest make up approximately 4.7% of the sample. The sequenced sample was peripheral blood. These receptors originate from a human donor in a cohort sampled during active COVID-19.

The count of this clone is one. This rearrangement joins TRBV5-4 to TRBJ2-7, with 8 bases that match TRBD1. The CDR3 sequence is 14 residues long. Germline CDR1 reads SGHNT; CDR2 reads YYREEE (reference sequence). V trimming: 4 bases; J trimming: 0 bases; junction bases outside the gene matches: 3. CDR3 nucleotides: TGTGCCAGCAGCAGCACAGGGGGCTCCTACGAGCAGTACTTC. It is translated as CASSSTGGSYEQYF.

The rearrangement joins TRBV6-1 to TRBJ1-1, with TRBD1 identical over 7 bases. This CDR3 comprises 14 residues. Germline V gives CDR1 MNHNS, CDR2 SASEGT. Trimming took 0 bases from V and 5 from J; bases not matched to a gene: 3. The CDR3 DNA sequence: TGTGCCAGCAGTGAAGCGGGACAGTTGACTGAAGCTTTCTTT. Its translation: CASSEAGQLTEAFF.

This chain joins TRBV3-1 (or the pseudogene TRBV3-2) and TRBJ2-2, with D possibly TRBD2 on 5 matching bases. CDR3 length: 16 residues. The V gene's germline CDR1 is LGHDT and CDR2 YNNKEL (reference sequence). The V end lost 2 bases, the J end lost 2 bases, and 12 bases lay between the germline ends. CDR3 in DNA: TGTGCCAGCAGCCAACTCTTAAGGACTAACACCGGGGAGCTGTTTTTT. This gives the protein CASSQLLRTNTGELFF.

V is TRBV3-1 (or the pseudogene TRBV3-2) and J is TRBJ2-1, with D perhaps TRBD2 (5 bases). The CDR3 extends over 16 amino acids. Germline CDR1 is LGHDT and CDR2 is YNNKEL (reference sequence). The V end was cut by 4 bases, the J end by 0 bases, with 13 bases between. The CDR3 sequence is CASSPRGLASYNEQFF. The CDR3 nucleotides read TGTGCCAGCAGCCCGCGCGGCCTAGCCTCCTACAATGAGCAGTTCTTC.

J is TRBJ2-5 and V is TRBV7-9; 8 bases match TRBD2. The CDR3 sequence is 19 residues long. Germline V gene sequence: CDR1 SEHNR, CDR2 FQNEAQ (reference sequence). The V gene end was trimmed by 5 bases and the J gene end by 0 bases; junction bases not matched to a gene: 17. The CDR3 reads CASSEQRMGREAYQETQYF. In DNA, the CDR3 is TGTGCCAGCAGCGAACAGCGAATGGGGCGGGAGGCGTACCAAGAGACCCAGTACTTC.

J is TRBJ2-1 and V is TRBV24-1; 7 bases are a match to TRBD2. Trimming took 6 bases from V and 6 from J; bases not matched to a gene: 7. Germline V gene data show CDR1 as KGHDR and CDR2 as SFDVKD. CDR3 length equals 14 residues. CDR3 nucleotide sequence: TGTGCCACCAGTCACGGACTAGTACGCAATGAGCAGTTCTTC. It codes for CATSHGLVRNEQFF.

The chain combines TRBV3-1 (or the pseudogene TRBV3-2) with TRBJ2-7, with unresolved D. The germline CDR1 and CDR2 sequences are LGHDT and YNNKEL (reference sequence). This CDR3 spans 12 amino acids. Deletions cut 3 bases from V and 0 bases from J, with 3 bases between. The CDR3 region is CASSQRSYEQYF. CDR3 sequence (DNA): TGTGCCAGCAGCCAGCGCTCCTACGAGCAGTACTTC.

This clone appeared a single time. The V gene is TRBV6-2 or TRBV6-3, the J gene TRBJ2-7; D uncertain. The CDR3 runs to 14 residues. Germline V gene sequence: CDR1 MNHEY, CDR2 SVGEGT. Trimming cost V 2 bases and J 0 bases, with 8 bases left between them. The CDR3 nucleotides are TGTGCCAGCAGTTACGCTCCCGGCTCCTACGAGCAGTACTTC. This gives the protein CASSYAPGSYEQYF.

CDR3 in DNA: TGCGCCAGCAGCTTCGGAGGGCTTAATGAAAAACTGTTTTTT. It codes for CASSFGGLNEKLFF. V and J are TRBV5-1 and TRBJ1-4; D gene unclear. CDR1 and CDR2 (germline): SGHRS, YFSETQ. The CDR3 is 14 amino acids. Trimming pared 2 bases from V and 4 bases from J, leaving 9 bases between.

This CDR3 is CASSPMADEQYF. DNA of the CDR3: TGTGCCAGCTCACCAATGGCAGACGAGCAGTACTTC. The V and J genes are TRBV18 and TRBJ2-7; D is unresolved. Germline V gene lookup returns CDR1 KGHSH and CDR2 LQKENI. With 2 bases removed from V and 5 bases from J, the gap between germline ends came to 7 bases. The CDR3 length is 12 residues.

The CDR3: CASSLRQGATDTQYF. The CDR3 nucleotides are TGCGCCAGCAGCTTAAGACAGGGGGCGACAGATACGCAGTATTTT. The V call is TRBV5-1, the J call TRBJ2-3; TRBD1 aligns across 10 bases. The germline gives CDR1 SGHRS, CDR2 YFSETQ. J was trimmed by 3 bases and V by 2 bases; bases with no gene match: 3. The CDR3 is made up of 15 amino acids.

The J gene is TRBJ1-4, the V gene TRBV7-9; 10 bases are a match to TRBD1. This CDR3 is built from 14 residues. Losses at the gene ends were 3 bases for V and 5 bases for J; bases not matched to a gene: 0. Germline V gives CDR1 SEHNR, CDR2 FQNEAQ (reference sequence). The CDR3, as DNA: TGTGCCAGCAGCTTGGGACAGGGGAATGAAAAACTGTTTTTT. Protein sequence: CASSLGQGNEKLFF. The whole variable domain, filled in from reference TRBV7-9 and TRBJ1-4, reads DTGVSQNPRHKITKRGQNVTFRCDPISEHNRLYWYRQTLGQGPEFLTYFQNEAQLEKSRLLSDRFSAERPKGSFSTLEIQRTEQGDSAMYLCASSLGQGNEKLFFGSGTQLSVL.

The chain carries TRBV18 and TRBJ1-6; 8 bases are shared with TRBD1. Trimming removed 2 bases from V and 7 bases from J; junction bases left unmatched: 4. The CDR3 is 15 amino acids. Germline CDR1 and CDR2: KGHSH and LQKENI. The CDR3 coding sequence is TGTGCCAGCTCACCAGCAGGGGGCACGAATTCACCCCTCCACTTT. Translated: CASSPAGGTNSPLHF. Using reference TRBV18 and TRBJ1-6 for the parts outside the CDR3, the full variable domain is NAGVMQNPRHLVRRRGQEARLRCSPMKGHSHVYWYRQLPEEGLKFMVYLQKENIIDESGMPKERFSAEFPKEGPSILRIQQVVRGDSAAYFCASSPAGGTNSPLHFGNGTRLTVT.

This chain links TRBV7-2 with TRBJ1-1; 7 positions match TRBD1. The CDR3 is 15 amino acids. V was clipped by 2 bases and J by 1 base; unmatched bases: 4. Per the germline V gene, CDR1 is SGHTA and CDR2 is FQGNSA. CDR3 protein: CASSLSGTANTEAFF. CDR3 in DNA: TGTGCCAGCAGCTTAAGTGGGACAGCGAACACTGAAGCTTTCTTT.

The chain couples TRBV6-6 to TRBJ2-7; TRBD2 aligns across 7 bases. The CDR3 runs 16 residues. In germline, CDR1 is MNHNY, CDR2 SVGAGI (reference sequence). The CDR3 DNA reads TGTGCAACCGCGGGTCTCGAGGGAGGGAGCTCCTACGAGCAGTACTTC. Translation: CATAGLEGGSSYEQYF.